The 5 T cell receptor beta chains reported below all come from one sample, sequenced in a study of blood T cells in healthy people across ages. A second about 7 to 12 cycle PCR used barcoded and J-beta primers. TCRdb ran MiXCR on the 5' RACE reads and lists one entry per CDR3 protein. The sample records more than 1.4 million distinct CDR3 sequences, 42% being singletons. The sample consisted of blood. Receptors originate from a woman aged 18-29 years in good health.

The CDR3 sequence is CSARQDYGYTF. CDR3 bases: TGCAGTGCTAGACAGGACTATGGCTACACCTTC. The V call is TRBV20-1, the J call TRBJ1-2, with D unclear. CDR3 length: 11 residues. V lost 2 bases and J 3 bases, leaving 4 bases between the germline ends. The germline V gene encodes CDR1 DFQATT and CDR2 SNEGSKA (reference sequence).

This chain uses TRBV18 with TRBJ1-5; 8 bases fit TRBD1. With V trimmed by 3 bases and J by 9 bases, 7 bases remained unmatched. Germline CDR1 is KGHSH and CDR2 is LQKENI. This CDR3 contains 14 residues. The CDR3 bases are TGTGCCAGCTCACCCGTGACAGGGACAGGGCCCCAGCATTTT. Its protein product is CASSPVTGTGPQHF.

The J gene is TRBJ2-1, the V gene TRBV6-6, with 14 bases fitting TRBD2. Germline CDR1 is MNHNY and CDR2 is SVGAGI (reference sequence). The ends lost 7 bases at V and 8 bases at J; junction bases unmatched: 4. The CDR3 totals 14 residues. Here the CDR3 reads CASIRLAGGDEQFF. The CDR3 nucleotides read TGTGCCAGCATCAGACTAGCGGGGGGGGATGAGCAGTTCTTC.

A word on this clonotype: One junction end disagrees with the germline gene, perhaps due to a read error. V gene TRBV7-2 combines with J gene TRBJ1-6, with TRBD1 as a possible D gene (5 bases). Per germline, CDR1 SGHTA and CDR2 FQGNSA. The CDR3 totals 17 residues. The CDR3 spells CAGSLSLGDSDNSPLHF. The DNA of the CDR3 is TGTGCCGGCAGCTTATCTCTAGGAGACAGCGATAATTCACCCCTCCACTTT.

The gene calls are TRBV6-1 and TRBJ1-2; D perhaps matches TRBD1 (5 bases). The CDR3 extends over 14 amino acids. Trimming removed 5 bases at V and 4 bases at J, with 14 bases between. Germline V gives CDR1 MNHNS, CDR2 SASEGT. CDR3 region: CASSLLDSGYGYTF. The CDR3 DNA is TGTGCCAGCAGTCTCCTTGACAGCGGCTATGGCTACACCTTC.